These T cell receptor beta chains were read from a single sample in a study of post-analysis software for immune sequencing data. TCRdb called the PCR reads again in MiXCR, with one record for every CDR3 protein. The table has 550,000 to 700,000 distinct CDR3 sequences, 44% seen once. What was sequenced was blood. These receptors were taken from a girl aged 10 to 17 with multiple sclerosis. CDR3s include the opening cysteine and the closing phenylalanine or tryptophan. Each record gives: D gene, clone size, J gene, V gene, CDR3 length, CDR3 DNA, CDR3 protein. D genes are given only for firm matches. Clone size, where shown, is once, few, many, or a class for clones that have expanded.

NA,few,TRBJ2-7,TRBV13,12,TGTGCCAGCAGCCGTTCCCGCCTCGAGCAGTACTTC,CASSRSRLEQYF
NA,NA,TRBJ2-4,TRBV11-2,12,TGTGCCAGCAGCTTCTGGACAGCGGACAAGTACTTC,CASSFWTADKYF
NA,NA,TRBJ2-6,TRBV2,16,TGTGCCAGCAGTGATGTCGGGGGTCCTGGGGCCAACATCCTGACTTTC,CASSDVGGPGANILTF
TRBD2,NA,TRBJ2-4,TRBV11-2,17,TGTGCCAGCAGCTCCTGGACTAGCGGGGTAGCCAAAAACATTCAGTACTTC,CASSSWTSGVAKNIQYF
TRBD2,NA,TRBJ2-1,TRBV6-6,13,TGTGCCAGCTCGACCGGGACTAGCGGGAGACAGTTCTTC,CASSTGTSGRQFF
NA,NA,TRBJ2-1,TRBV29-1,16,TGCAGCGTTGATGGGCTAGCGATCACCCTTGGGGATGAGCAGTTCTTC,CSVDGLAITLGDEQFF
NA,few,TRBJ2-5,TRBV27,15,TGTGCCAGCAGTCTTGCCAGAGGAGGGCAAGAGACCCAGTACTTC,CASSLARGGQETQYF
NA,NA,TRBJ2-4,TRBV2,15,TGTGCCAGCAGTTTAGAGACTAGTGTCTCGTACATTCAGTACTTC,CASSLETSVSYIQYF
TRBD1,NA,TRBJ1-2,TRBV12-3/TRBV12-4,16,TGTGCCAGCAGTTTCTCCGTGGAGGGGGCGAGCTATGGCTACACCTTC,CASSFSVEGASYGYTF
NA,NA,TRBJ2-5,TRBV6-5,14,TGTGCCAGCAGTTGGGGTTCGGCCCAAGAGACCCAGTACTTC,CASSWGSAQETQYF
TRBD1,NA,TRBJ2-1,TRBV27,14,TGTGCCAGCAGTCCACAGGGGGCCTACAATGAGCAGTTCTTC,CASSPQGAYNEQFF
NA,NA,TRBJ2-7,TRBV3-1,12,TGTGCCAGCAGCCAAGCGGGCCGCGAGCAGTACTTC,CASSQAGREQYF
NA,NA,TRBJ2-5,TRBV20-1,15,TGCAGTGCTAGACTTTTGTCACTAGGTCAGGAGACCCAGTACTTC,CSARLLSLGQETQYF
TRBD2,NA,TRBJ2-3,TRBV20-1,15,TGCAGTGCTTCCAAGACTAGCGGCCGCACAGATACGCAGTATTTT,CSASKTSGRTDTQYF
NA,few,TRBJ1-6,TRBV5-1,16,TGCGCCAGCAGCTTGGTTTGGGACAAGACTTATTCACCCCTCCACTTT,CASSLVWDKTYSPLHF
NA,few,TRBJ2-7,TRBV7-9,15,TGTGCCAGCAGCCTCGGGGGAACAACTACCTACGAGCAGTACTTC,CASSLGGTTTYEQYF
NA,NA,TRBJ2-2,TRBV4-2,16,TGTGCCAGCAGCCATTCACCGGGGCTAGGGACCGGGGAGCTGTTTTTT,CASSHSPGLGTGELFF
NA,once,TRBJ1-2,TRBV10-3,13,TGTGCCATCAGTGAGTCGGGTCGCTATGGCTACACCTTC,CAISESGRYGYTF
TRBD1,few,TRBJ2-3,TRBV5-4,17,TGTGCCAGCAGCTTGGCCAGGGGGACAGCACTCACAGATACGCAGTATTTT,CASSLARGTALTDTQYF
NA,once,TRBJ2-1,TRBV20-1,15,TGCAGTGCTAGAGATCTAGCCGAAAACTACAATGAGCAGTTCTTC,CSARDLAENYNEQFF
NA,once,TRBJ2-3,TRBV2,12,TGTGCCAGCAGGGCCGTAAATCAGCCCCAGTATTTT,CASRAVNQPQYF
NA,NA,TRBJ2-1,TRBV5-6,15,TGTGCCAGTAGCTTGGGACTGAACTCCTACAATGAGCAGTTCTTC,CASSLGLNSYNEQFF
TRBD1,few,TRBJ2-7,TRBV12-3/TRBV12-4,15,TGTGCCAGCAGTTTCGGGCAGGGGGTTACCTACGAGCAGTACTTC,CASSFGQGVTYEQYF
TRBD1,NA,TRBJ2-7,TRBV13,16,TGTGCCAGCAGCTCCCAAAACCGGGACAGGGGGCTCGAGCAGTACTTC,CASSSQNRDRGLEQYF
TRBD1,NA,TRBJ2-1,TRBV5-1,15,TGCGCCAGCAGCTTACCGGGACAGGGGAGGGGTGAGCAGTTCTTC,CASSLPGQGRGEQFF
TRBD2,NA,TRBJ2-3,TRBV10-3,17,TGTGCCATCAGTGGGTCTCGGACTAGCAGCAACACAGATACGCAGTATTTT,CAISGSRTSSNTDTQYF
TRBD2,NA,TRBJ2-1,TRBV20-1,14,TGCAGTGCTCCTACTAGCGGGGGATACAATGAGCAGTTCTTC,CSAPTSGGYNEQFF
TRBD1,NA,TRBJ1-2,TRBV12-3/TRBV12-4,14,TGTGCCAGCAGGGACGGGACAGGGGTCTATGGCTACACCTTC,CASRDGTGVYGYTF